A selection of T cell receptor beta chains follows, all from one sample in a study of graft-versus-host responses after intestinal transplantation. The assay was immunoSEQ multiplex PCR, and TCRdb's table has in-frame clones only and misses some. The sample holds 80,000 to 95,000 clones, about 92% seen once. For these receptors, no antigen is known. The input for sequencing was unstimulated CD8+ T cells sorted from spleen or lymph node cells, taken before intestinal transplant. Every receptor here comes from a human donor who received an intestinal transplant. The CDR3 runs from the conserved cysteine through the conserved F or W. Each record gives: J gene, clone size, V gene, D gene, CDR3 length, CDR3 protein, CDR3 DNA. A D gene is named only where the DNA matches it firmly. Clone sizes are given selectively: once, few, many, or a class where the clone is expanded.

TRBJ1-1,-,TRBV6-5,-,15,CASSYGVGEGTEAFF,TGTGCCAGCAGTTACGGTGTGGGCGAGGGCACTGAAGCTTTCTTT
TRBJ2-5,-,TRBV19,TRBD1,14,CASSIGGQGETQYF,TGTGCCAGTAGTATAGGGGGACAGGGAGAGACCCAGTACTTC
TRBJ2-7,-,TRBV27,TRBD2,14,CASSFGGEGNEQYF,TGTGCCAGCAGTTTTGGTGGGGAGGGGAACGAGCAGTACTTC
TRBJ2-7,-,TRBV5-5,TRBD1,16,CASSSNPGTGNYEQYF,TGTGCCAGCAGCTCAAACCCCGGGACAGGGAACTACGAGCAGTACTTC
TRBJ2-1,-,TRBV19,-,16,CASSISPSPPENEQFF,TGTGCCAGTAGTATTTCCCCAAGCCCGCCGGAGAATGAGCAGTTCTTC
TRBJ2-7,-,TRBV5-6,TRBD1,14,CASSLGQGGYEQYF,TGTGCCAGCAGCTTGGGACAGGGGGGCTACGAGCAGTACTTC
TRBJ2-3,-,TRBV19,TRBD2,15,CASSISGVFTDTQYF,TGTGCCAGTAGTATAAGCGGGGTCTTCACAGATACGCAGTATTTT
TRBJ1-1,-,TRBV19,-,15,CASSIGMGAFTEAFF,TGTGCCAGTAGTATTGGTATGGGGGCTTTCACTGAAGCTTTCTTT
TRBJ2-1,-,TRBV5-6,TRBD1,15,CASSMTGGLGAEQFF,TGTGCCAGCAGCATGACAGGGGGCTTGGGCGCTGAGCAGTTCTTC
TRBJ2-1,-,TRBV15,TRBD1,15,CATRDRTGANNEQFF,TGTGCCACCAGAGATCGGACAGGGGCTAACAATGAGCAGTTCTTC
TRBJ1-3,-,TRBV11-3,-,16,CASSFGGQVSGNTIYF,TGTGCCAGCAGCTTTGGAGGGCAGGTCTCTGGAAACACCATATATTTT
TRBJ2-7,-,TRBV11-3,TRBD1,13,CASSQGTVYEQYF,TGTGCCAGCAGCCAAGGGACAGTCTACGAGCAGTACTTC
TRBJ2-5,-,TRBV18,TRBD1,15,CASSPPGQGAETQYF,TGTGCCAGCTCACCTCCGGGACAGGGGGCAGAGACCCAGTACTTC
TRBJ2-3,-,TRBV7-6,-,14,CASSLAGGRDTQYF,TGTGCCAGCAGCTTAGCCGGGGGTAGGGATACGCAGTATTTT
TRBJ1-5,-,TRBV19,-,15,CASSILPPNYQPQHF,TGTGCCAGTAGTATTTTACCACCGAACTATCAGCCCCAGCATTTT
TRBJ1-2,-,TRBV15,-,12,CATSEGGYGYTF,TGTGCCACCAGCGAAGGGGGCTATGGCTACACCTTC
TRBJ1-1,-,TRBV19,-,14,CASSIGRAFTEAFF,TGTGCCAGTAGTATTGGGAGGGCCTTCACTGAAGCTTTCTTT
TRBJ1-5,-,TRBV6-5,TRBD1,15,CASSGTGTGNQPQHF,TGTGCCAGCAGTGGAACCGGGACAGGCAATCAGCCCCAGCATTTT
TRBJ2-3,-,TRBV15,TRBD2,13,CATSDRLAVSQYF,TGTGCCACCAGCGACCGACTAGCGGTTTCTCAGTATTTT
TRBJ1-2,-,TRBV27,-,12,CASRGGDGKEEF,TGTGCCAGCAGGGGGGGGGATGGAAAAGAGGAATTC
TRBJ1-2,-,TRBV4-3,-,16,CASSQDLGQFGYGYTF,TGCGCCAGCAGCCAAGATCTAGGACAGTTCGGCTATGGCTACACCTTC
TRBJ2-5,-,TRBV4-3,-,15,CASSQDRRARETQYF,TGCGCCAGCAGCCAAGATAGGAGGGCCCGTGAGACCCAGTACTTC
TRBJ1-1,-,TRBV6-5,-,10,CASGGSEAFF,TGTGCCAGCGGAGGGTCTGAAGCTTTCTTT
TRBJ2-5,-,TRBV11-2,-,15,CASSPGDGSQETQYF,TGTGCCAGCAGCCCCGGAGACGGATCCCAAGAGACCCAGTACTTC
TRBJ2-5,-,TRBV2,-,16,CASTLTRGGHQETQYF,TGTGCCAGCACTCTTACTAGGGGGGGGCACCAAGAGACCCAGTACTTC
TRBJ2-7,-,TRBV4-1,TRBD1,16,CASSHPAEGAGYEQYF,TGCGCCAGCAGCCACCCGGCCGAGGGGGCAGGCTACGAGCAGTACTTC
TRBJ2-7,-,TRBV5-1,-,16,CASGPRFGPRRWEQYF,TGCGCCAGCGGCCCGAGGTTTGGTCCAAGGAGGTGGGAGCAGTACTTC
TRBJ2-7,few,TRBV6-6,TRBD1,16,CASSYFTRDRGYEQYF,TGTGCCAGCAGTTACTTTACTCGGGACAGGGGGTACGAGCAGTACTTC
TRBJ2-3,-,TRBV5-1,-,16,CASSRATGGRGDTQYF,TGCGCCAGCAGCCGGGCCACCGGGGGGCGGGGAGATACGCAGTATTTT
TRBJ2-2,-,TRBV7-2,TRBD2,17,CASSLRTSGGLNGELFF,TGTGCCAGCAGCTTACGAACTAGCGGGGGGTTGAACGGGGAGCTGTTTTTT
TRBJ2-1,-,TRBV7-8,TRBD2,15,CASSGDPSGADEQFF,TGTGCCAGCAGCGGGGATCCTAGCGGGGCTGATGAGCAGTTCTTC
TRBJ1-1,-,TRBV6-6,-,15,CASSYAAGMNTEAFF,TGTGCCAGCAGTTACGCCGCGGGGATGAACACTGAAGCTTTCTTT
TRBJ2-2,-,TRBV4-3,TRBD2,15,CASSQDWGGAGELFF,TGCGCCAGCAGCCAAGATTGGGGGGGTGCCGGGGAGCTGTTTTTT
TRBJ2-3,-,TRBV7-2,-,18,CASSLNGLTQGISDTQYF,TGTGCCAGCAGCTTAAACGGTCTGACACAGGGAATCTCAGATACGCAGTATTTT
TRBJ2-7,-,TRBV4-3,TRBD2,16,CASSQALAGGSYEQYF,TGCGCCAGCAGCCAAGCCCTAGCGGGGGGGAGCTACGAGCAGTACTTC
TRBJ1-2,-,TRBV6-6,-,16,CASSYSGGGPNYGYTF,TGTGCCAGCAGTTACTCGGGGGGGGGTCCTAACTATGGCTACACCTTC
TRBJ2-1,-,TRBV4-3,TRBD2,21,CASSQKTYAGTSGGNYNEQFF,TGCGCCAGCAGCCAGAAGACTTACGCCGGGACTAGCGGGGGGAACTACAATGAGCAGTTCTTC
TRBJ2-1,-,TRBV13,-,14,CASSLGLKAGEQFF,TGTGCCAGCAGCTTAGGCCTGAAAGCGGGTGAGCAGTTCTTC
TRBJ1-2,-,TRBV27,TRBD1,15,CASSFTGGADIGYTF,TGTGCCAGCAGTTTTACAGGGGGCGCGGATATTGGCTACACCTTC
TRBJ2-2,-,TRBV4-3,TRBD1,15,CASSEGTGGTGELFF,TGCGCCAGCAGCGAAGGGACAGGGGGAACCGGGGAGCTGTTTTTT
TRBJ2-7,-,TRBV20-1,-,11,CSAPRGWEQYF,TGCAGTGCTCCGCGGGGTTGGGAGCAGTACTTC
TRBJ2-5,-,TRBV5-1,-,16,CASSHEFNGRGETQYF,TGCGCCAGCAGCCACGAATTCAACGGCAGGGGCGAGACCCAGTACTTC
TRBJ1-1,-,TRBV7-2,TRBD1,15,CASSKGQGVNTEAFF,TGTGCCAGCAGCAAGGGACAGGGCGTGAACACTGAAGCTTTCTTT
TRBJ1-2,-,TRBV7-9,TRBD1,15,CASSSLDRRVYGYTF,TGTGCCAGCAGCTCTCTGGACAGGAGAGTCTATGGCTACACCTTC
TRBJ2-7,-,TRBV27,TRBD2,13,CASRPGSGDEQYF,TGTGCCAGCAGACCAGGTAGCGGGGATGAGCAGTACTTC
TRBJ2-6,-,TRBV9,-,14,CASSVGAGANVLTF,TGTGCCAGCAGCGTAGGGGCCGGGGCCAACGTCCTGACTTTC
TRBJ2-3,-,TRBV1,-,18,CTSSQGGQRGPGGDTQYF,TGCACCAGCAGCCAAGGGGGCCAGCGGGGACCCGGTGGAGATACGCAGTATTTT
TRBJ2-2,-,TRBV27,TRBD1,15,CASSAGTGLARELFF,TGTGCCAGCAGTGCTGGGACAGGGCTCGCCCGGGAGCTGTTTTTT
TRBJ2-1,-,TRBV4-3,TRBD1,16,CASSPFVTGGGGEQFF,TGCGCCAGCAGCCCCTTCGTGACAGGGGGCGGGGGTGAGCAGTTCTTC
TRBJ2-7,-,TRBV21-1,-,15,CASSLSGTSSYEQYF,TGTGCCAGCAGCCTTAGCGGGACCAGCTCCTACGAGCAGTACTTC
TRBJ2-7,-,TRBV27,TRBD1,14,CASSRRGLAYEQYF,TGTGCCAGCAGCCGCAGGGGGTTGGCCTACGAGCAGTACTTC